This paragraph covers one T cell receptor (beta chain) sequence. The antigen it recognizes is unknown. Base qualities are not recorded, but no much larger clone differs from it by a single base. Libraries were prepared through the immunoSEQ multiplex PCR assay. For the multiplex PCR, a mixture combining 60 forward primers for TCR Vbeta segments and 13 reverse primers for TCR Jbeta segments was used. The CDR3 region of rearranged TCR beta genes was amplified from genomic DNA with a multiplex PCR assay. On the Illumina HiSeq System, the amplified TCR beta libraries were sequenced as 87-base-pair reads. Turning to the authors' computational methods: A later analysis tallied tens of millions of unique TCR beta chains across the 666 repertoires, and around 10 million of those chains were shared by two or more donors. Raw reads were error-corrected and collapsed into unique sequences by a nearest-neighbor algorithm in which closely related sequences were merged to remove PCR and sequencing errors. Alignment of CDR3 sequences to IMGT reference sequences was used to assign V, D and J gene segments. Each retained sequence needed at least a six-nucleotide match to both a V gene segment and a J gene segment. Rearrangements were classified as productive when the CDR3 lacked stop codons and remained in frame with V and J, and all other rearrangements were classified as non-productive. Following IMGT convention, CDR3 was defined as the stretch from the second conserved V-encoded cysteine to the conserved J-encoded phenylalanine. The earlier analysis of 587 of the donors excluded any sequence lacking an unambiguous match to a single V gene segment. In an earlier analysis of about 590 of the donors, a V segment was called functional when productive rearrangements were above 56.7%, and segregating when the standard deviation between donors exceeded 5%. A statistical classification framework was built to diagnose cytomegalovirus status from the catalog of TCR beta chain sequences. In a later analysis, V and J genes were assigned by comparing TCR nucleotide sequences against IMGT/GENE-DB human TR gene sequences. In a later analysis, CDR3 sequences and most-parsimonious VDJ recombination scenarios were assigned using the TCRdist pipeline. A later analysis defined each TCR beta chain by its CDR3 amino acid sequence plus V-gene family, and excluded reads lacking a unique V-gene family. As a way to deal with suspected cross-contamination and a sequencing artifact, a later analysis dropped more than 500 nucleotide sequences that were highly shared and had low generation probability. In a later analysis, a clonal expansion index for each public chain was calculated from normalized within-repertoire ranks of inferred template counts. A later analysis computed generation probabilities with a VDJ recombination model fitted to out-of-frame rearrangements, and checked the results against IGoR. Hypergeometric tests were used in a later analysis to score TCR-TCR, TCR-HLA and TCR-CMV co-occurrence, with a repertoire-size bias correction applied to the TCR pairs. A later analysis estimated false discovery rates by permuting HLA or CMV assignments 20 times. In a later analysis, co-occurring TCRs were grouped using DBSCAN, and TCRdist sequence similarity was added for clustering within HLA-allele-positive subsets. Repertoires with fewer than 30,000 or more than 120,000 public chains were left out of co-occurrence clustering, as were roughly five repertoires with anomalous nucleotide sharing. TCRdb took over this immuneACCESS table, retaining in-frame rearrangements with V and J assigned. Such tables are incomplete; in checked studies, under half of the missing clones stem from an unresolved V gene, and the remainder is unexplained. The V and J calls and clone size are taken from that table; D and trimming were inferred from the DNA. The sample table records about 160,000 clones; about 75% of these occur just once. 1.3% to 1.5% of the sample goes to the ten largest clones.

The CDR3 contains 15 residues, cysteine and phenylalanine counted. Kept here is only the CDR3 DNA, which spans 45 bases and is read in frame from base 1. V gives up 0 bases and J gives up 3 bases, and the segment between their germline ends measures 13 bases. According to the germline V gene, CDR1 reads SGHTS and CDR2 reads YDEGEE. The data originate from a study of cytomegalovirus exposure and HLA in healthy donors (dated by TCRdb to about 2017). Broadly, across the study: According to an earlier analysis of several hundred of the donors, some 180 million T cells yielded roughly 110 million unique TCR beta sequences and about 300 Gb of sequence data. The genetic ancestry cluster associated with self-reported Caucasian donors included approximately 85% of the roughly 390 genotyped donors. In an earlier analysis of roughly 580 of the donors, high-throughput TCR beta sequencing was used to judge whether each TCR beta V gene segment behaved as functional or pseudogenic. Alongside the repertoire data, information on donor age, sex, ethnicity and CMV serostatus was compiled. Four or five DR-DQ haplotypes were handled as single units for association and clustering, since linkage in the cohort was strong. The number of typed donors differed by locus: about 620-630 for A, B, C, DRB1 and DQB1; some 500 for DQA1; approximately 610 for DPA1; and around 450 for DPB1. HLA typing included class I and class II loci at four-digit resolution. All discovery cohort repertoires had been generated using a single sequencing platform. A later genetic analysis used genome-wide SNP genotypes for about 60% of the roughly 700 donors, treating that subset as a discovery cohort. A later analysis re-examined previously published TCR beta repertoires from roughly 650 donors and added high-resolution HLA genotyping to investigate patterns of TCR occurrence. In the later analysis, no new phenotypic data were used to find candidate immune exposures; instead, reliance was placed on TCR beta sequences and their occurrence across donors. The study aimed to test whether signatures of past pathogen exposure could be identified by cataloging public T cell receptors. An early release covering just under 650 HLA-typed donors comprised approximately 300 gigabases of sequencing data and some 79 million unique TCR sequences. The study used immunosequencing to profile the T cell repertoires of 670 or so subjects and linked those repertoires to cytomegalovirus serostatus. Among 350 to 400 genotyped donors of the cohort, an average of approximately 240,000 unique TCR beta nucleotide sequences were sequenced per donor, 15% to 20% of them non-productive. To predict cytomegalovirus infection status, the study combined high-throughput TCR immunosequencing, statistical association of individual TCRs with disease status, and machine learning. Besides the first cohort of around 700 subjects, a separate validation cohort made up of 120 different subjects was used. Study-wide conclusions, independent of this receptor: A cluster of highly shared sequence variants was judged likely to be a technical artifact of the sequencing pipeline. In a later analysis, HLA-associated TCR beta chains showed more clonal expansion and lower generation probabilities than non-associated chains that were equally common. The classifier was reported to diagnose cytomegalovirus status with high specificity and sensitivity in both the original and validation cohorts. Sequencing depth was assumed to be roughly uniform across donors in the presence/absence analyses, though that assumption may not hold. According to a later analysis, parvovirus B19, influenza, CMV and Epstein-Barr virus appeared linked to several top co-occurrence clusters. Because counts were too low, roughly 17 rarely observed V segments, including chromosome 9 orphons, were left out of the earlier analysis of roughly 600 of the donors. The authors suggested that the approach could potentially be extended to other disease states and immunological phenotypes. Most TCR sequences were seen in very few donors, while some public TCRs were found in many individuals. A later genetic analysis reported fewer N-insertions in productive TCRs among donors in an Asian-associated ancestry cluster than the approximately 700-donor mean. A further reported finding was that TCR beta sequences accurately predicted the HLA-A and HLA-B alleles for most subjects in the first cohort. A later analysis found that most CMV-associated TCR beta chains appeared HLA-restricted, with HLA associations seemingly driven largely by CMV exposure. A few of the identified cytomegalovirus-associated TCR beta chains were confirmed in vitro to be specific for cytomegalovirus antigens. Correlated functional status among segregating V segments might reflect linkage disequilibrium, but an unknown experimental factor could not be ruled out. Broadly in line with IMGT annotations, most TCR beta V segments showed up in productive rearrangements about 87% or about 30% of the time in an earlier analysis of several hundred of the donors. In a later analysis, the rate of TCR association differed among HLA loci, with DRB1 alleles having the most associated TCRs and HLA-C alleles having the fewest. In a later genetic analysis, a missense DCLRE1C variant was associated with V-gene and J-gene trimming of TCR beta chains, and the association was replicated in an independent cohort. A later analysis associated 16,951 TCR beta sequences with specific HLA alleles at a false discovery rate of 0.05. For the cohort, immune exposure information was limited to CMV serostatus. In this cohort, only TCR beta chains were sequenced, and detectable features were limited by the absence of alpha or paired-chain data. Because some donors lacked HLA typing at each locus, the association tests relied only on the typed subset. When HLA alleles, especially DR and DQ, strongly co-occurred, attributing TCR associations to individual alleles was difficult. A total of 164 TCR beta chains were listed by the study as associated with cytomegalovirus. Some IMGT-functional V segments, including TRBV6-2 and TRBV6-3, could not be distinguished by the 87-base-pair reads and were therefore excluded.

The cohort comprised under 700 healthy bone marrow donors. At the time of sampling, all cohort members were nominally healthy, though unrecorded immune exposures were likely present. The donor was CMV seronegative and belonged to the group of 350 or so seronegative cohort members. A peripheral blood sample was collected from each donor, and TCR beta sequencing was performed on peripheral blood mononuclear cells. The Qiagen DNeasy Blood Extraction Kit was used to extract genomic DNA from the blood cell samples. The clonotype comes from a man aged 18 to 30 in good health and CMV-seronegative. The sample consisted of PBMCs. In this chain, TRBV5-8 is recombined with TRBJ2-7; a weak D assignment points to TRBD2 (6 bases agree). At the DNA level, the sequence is TGTGCCAGCAGCTTGGTGGCTAGCGATTACTACGAGCAGTACTTC. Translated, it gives CASSLVASDYYEQYF.